The rows below give T cell receptor beta chains drawn from one sample of a study of CD8+ T cells in alopecia areata. TCRdb's copy holds only in-frame clones and misses some; the assay was immunoSEQ multiplex PCR. The sample has 160,000 or so clones, 58% seen once. The sequences come from CD4+ T cells sorted from blood, collected at roughly week 55, from a patient treated with tofacitinib. Every receptor here comes from a human donor with alopecia areata. Each CDR3 is given with its conserved first and last residue. The D gene is left open where the match is weak. Not every row has a clone size; where given, it reads once, few, many or a size class.

d_call clone_size j_call v_call cdr3_aa cdr3_nt
TRBD2 . TRBJ2-7 TRBV5-1 CASSLSGGANEQYF TGCGCCAGCAGCTTAAGCGGGGGGGCCAACGAGCAGTACTTC
. . TRBJ2-3 TRBV29-1 CSVDSPEHTDTQYF TGCAGCGTAGACAGCCCGGAGCACACAGATACGCAGTATTTT
. . TRBJ1-1 TRBV29-1 CSVVVRGPWTEAFF TGCAGCGTTGTGGTCAGGGGCCCGTGGACTGAAGCTTTCTTT
. few TRBJ1-6 TRBV5-6 CASTLGASKYSPLHF TGTGCCAGCACCCTGGGGGCCAGCAAGTATTCACCCCTCCACTTT
TRBD1 . TRBJ2-7 TRBV29-1 CSVAPGTGISYEQYF TGCAGCGTAGCCCCCGGGACAGGGATCTCCTACGAGCAGTACTTC
. . TRBJ1-4 TRBV25-1 CASSEYTATNEKLFF TGTGCCAGCAGTGAATATACTGCAACTAATGAAAAACTGTTTTTT
TRBD1 . TRBJ2-5 TRBV30 CAWRLTGWETQYF TGTGCCTGGAGATTGACAGGGTGGGAGACCCAGTACTTC
. . TRBJ2-3 TRBV2 CASSGGTSDTQYF TGTGCCAGCAGTGGTGGGACCTCAGATACGCAGTATTTT
. once TRBJ1-2 TRBV29-1 CSVDPSGHYGYTF TGCAGCGTTGACCCTTCCGGCCACTATGGCTACACCTTC
TRBD2 . TRBJ2-1 TRBV5-1 CASNDGTSGGYNEQFF TGCGCCAGCAATGACGGGACTAGCGGGGGCTACAATGAGCAGTTCTTC
TRBD2 . TRBJ2-7 TRBV6-1 CASSEGGSSYEQYF TGTGCCAGCAGTGAAGGCGGGAGCTCCTACGAGCAGTACTTC
. . TRBJ2-1 TRBV11-1 CASSFTDGPSYNEQFF TGTGCCAGCAGCTTTACGGACGGGCCTTCCTACAATGAGCAGTTCTTC
. few TRBJ1-6 TRBV30 CAWSVGGLGGPLHF TGTGCCTGGAGTGTAGGAGGCCTAGGAGGGCCCCTCCACTTT
TRBD1 . TRBJ2-7 TRBV15 CATSRADRDEQYF TGTGCCACCAGCAGAGCGGACAGGGACGAGCAGTACTTC
. . TRBJ1-6 TRBV27 CASSFASYNSPLHF TGTGCCAGCAGTTTCGCATCCTATAATTCACCCCTCCACTTT
. . TRBJ1-5 TRBV2 CASSEMGNQPQHF TGTGCCAGCAGTGAAATGGGCAATCAGCCCCAGCATTTT
. . TRBJ1-3 TRBV4-1 CASSQGSPTGGGNTIYF TGCGCCAGCAGCCAAGGCTCCCCGACAGGAGGAGGAAACACCATATATTTT
. . TRBJ2-7 TRBV6-5 CASSYSEGRPSYEQYF TGTGCCAGCAGTTACTCGGAGGGGCGCCCATCCTACGAGCAGTACTTC
. . TRBJ1-1 TRBV19 CASSPNTGMGHGGTEAFF TGTGCCAGTAGTCCAAATACGGGGATGGGTCACGGGGGCACTGAAGCTTTCTTT
. . TRBJ2-6 TRBV29-1 CSVGTVGAGANVLTF TGCAGCGTTGGGACCGTTGGGGCTGGGGCCAACGTCCTGACTTTC
. few TRBJ2-5 TRBV10-3 CAISESTAQETQYF TGTGCCATCAGTGAGTCGACGGCCCAAGAGACCCAGTACTTC
TRBD1 . TRBJ1-1 TRBV19 CASSIDRGRAEAFF TGTGCCAGTAGTATCGACAGGGGCCGGGCTGAAGCTTTCTTT
. . TRBJ2-1 TRBV15 CATSSPPGREQFF TGTGCCACCAGCAGCCCCCCGGGGCGGGAGCAGTTCTTC
. . TRBJ2-7 TRBV29-1 CSVERTPILYEQYF TGCAGCGTTGAGAGGACACCGATTCTGTACGAGCAGTACTTC
. few TRBJ2-3 TRBV13 CASTLTSRTDTQYF TGTGCCAGCACCCTAACGAGCCGCACAGATACGCAGTATTTT
TRBD1 . TRBJ2-3 TRBV30 CAWTGGPDTQYF TGTGCCTGGACAGGGGGCCCAGATACGCAGTATTTT
. few TRBJ1-2 TRBV9 CASSVEAGPYGYTF TGTGCCAGCAGCGTAGAGGCAGGGCCCTATGGCTACACCTTC
TRBD2 . TRBJ2-3 TRBV9 CASSVSRRTSGGTDTQYF TGTGCCAGCAGCGTATCTAGGCGGACTAGCGGGGGCACAGATACGCAGTATTTT
. . TRBJ1-3 TRBV6-6 CASTPFAGGAGNTIYF TGTGCCAGCACCCCCTTTGCCGGGGGCGCTGGAAACACCATATATTTT
. . TRBJ2-5 TRBV4-2 CASSQQPDNPVETQYF TGTGCCAGCAGCCAACAACCCGATAACCCCGTGGAGACCCAGTACTTC
TRBD1 once TRBJ1-6 TRBV27 CASSLEQGISPLHF TGTGCCAGCAGTTTGGAACAGGGGATTTCACCCCTCCACTTT
. . TRBJ2-2 TRBV29-1 CSVDREGVGGELFF TGCAGCGTGGACAGGGAGGGGGTTGGCGGGGAGCTGTTTTTT
. . TRBJ2-5 TRBV27 CASNRIGAEETQYF TGTGCCAGCAATAGGATCGGGGCGGAAGAGACCCAGTACTTC
. . TRBJ1-4 TRBV5-6 CASSFRGGFGEKLFF TGTGCCAGCAGCTTCAGAGGCGGCTTCGGGGAAAAACTGTTTTTT
TRBD1 few TRBJ2-7 TRBV29-1 CSGGTGTYEQYF TGCAGCGGAGGGACAGGGACCTACGAGCAGTACTTC